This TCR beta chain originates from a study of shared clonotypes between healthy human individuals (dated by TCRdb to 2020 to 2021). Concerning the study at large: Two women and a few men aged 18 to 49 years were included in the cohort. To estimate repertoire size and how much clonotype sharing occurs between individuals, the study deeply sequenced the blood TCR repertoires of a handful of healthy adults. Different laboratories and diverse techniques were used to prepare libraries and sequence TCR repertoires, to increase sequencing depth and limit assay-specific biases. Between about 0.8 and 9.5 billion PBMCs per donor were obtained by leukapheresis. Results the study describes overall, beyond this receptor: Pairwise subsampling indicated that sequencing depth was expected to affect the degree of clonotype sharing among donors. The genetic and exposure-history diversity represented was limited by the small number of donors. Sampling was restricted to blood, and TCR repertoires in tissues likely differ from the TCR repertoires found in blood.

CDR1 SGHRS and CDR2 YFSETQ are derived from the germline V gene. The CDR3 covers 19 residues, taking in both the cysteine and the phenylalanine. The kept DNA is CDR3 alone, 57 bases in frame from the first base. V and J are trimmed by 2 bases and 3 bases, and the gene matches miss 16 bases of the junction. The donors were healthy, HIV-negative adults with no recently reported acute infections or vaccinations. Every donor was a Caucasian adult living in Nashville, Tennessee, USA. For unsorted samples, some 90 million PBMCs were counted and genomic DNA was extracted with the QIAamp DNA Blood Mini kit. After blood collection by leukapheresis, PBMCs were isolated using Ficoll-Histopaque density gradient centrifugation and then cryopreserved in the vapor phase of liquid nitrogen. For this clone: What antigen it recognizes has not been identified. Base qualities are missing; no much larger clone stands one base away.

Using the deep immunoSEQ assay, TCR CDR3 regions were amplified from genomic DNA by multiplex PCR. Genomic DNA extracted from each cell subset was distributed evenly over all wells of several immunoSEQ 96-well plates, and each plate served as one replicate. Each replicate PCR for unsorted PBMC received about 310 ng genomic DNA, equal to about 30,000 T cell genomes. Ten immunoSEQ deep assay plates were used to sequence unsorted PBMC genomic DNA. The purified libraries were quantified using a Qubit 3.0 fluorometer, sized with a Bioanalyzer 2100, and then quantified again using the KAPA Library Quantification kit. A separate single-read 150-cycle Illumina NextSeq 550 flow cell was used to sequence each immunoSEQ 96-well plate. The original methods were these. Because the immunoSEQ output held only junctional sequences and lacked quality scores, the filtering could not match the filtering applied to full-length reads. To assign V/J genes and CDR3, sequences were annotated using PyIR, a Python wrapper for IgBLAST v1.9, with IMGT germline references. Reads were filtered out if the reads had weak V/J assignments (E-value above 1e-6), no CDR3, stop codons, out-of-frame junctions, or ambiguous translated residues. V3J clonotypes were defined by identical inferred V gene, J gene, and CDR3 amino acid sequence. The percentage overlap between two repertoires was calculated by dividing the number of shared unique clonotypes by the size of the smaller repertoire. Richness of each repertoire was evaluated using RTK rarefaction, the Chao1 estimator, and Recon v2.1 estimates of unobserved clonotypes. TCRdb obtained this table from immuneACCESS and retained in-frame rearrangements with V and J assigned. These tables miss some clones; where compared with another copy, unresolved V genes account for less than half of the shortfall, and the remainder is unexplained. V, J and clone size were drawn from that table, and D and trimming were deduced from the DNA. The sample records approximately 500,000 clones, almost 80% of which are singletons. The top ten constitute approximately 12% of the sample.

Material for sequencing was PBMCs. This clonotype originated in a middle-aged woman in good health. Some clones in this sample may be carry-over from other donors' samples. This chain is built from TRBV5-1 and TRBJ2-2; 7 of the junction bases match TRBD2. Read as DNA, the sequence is TGCGCCAGCAGCTTATCCGAAGCGGGCGCGGGAGTGGACACCGGGGAGCTGTTTTTT. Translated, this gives CASSLSEAGAGVDTGELFF.